This T cell receptor (beta chain) was recorded in a study of blood T cell repertoires in COVID-19. Study as a whole: Acute and convalescent COVID-19 samples came from the United States, Italy and Spain. Nucleic acid was either cDNA or gDNA, and it came from T cells, B-cell-depleted T cells, or PBMCs.

With 3 bases removed from V and 5 bases from J, the gap between germline ends came to 11 bases. Germline V lookup: CDR1 MGHRA, CDR2 YSYEKL. The CDR3 has 13 residues. This clone was seen a few times. Original analysis: For nucleated cells, counts were estimated from reference gene primer amplification. Here immunoSEQ multiplex PCR was the method, and the copy in TCRdb shows in-frame clones only, minus some. V, J and clone size were drawn from that table, and D and trimming were deduced from the DNA. The sample records around 9,800 clones, 65% to 90% being singletons. This TCR came from a man aged 65-85 years with active COVID-19. The chain joins TRBV4-1 to TRBJ2-7, with D maybe TRBD2 (5 bases). The material sequenced was peripheral blood. This chain's CDR3 is CASSHVLRDEQYF. DNA of the CDR3: TGCGCCAGCAGCCATGTCCTGCGGGACGAGCAGTACTTC.